This T cell receptor (beta chain) emerged from a study of neoadjuvant nivolumab and ipilimumab in lung cancer (dated by TCRdb to about 2020). General notes on the study: Nivolumab was given at 3 mg/kg intravenously on days 1, 15 and 29, and the combination arm added ipilimumab 1 mg/kg on day 1 only. The major pathologic response (MPR) rate in the intention-to-treat population in each study arm was designated as the primary trial endpoint. Seven patients had matched pretherapy and resected tumor pairs analyzed, with four treated with nivolumab and three with nivolumab plus ipilimumab. Of the roughly 45 patients with operable NSCLC treated in the trial, approximately 23 were randomized to nivolumab monotherapy and around 20 to nivolumab plus ipilimumab. The study compared TCR repertoires in pretherapy (baseline) peripheral blood with TCR repertoires in tumors resected at surgery following neoadjuvant immune checkpoint blockade. General conclusions and limits of the study: TCR richness in pretherapy blood showed a positive correlation with richness in tumors resected after neoadjuvant therapy (Spearman R of about 0.8). A small number of samples was subjected to TCR sequencing. From pretherapy to surgery, tumor T-cell richness and clonality increased in three of three dual-therapy tumors but in only two of four nivolumab-treated tumors. Greater TCR richness and clonality were observed in resected tumors than in tumor-adjacent uninvolved lung, and increases were observed in more dual-therapy-treated tumors. There was no significant correlation between TCR clonality and pathologic tumor regression, and just a single major-pathologic-response sample was available for the clonality-regression analysis.

The library was built by means of the immunoSEQ multiplex PCR assay. In the authors' own workflow: Richness and clonality were used to summarize the repertoires, and clones that significantly expanded or contracted between pre- and post-therapy samples were identified. In TCRdb, the immuneACCESS table is reduced to in-frame sequences with V and J assigned. These tables do not hold every clone; where another copy was compared, an unresolved V gene accounts for under half, and the others remain unexplained. D and trimming were read from the DNA, whereas the V and J calls and clone size are those reported in that table. Across this sample there are roughly 7,100 clones, with over 80% seen only once. The top ten hold roughly 5% of the sample. Per the publication, the time point label means: at surgical resection after neoadjuvant nivolumab +/- ipilimumab. Samples were obtained from the phase 2 randomized NEOSTAR trial, in which neoadjuvant nivolumab or nivolumab plus ipilimumab followed by surgery was tested in operable NSCLC.

Remarks on this clone: Its antigen remains unidentified. No base qualities exist here, and no much larger clone lies one base off it.

The material sequenced was tumor tissue, taken after neoadjuvant nivolumab, alone or with ipilimumab, at or shortly before surgery. This sequence was found in an adult with non-small cell lung cancer.

The base sequence is TGTGCCAGCAGTTTATCGTATACTACAGGCGAGCAGTACTTC. This gives the protein CASSLSYTTGEQYF. The chain couples TRBV27 to TRBJ2-7, with TRBD1 tentatively as D gene (5 bases match). The cysteine opens and the phenylalanine closes a CDR3 of 14 amino acids. Here the CDR3 DNA is all that survives: 42 bases in frame from base 1. Taken from the germline V gene (reference sequence), the CDR1 and CDR2 loops are MNHEY and SMNVEV. V and J lose 0 bases and 6 bases, and a span of 12 bases separates them.